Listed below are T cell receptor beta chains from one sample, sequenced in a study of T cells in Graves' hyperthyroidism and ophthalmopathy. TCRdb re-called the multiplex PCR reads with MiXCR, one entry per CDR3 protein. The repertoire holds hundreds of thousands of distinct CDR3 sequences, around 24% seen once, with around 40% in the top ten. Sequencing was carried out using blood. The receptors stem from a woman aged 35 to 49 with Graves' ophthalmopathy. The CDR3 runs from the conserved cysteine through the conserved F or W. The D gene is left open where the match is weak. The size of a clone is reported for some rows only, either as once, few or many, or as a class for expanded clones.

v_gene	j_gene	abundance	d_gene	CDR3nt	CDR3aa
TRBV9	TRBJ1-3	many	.	TGTGCCAGCAGCGTAGCGGGGGGCTCCGCTGGAAACACCATATATTTT	CASSVAGGSAGNTIYF
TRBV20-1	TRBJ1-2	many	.	TGCAGTGCCAGCCTCCGCGACAGAGGTTATGGCTACACCTTC	CSASLRDRGYGYTF
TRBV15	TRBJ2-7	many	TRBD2	TGTGCCACCAGCAGAGGTGATCTAGCGGGAGGGGGCTACGAGCAGTACTTC	CATSRGDLAGGGYEQYF
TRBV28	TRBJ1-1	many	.	TGTGCCAGCAGTTTATACCCGGGGTTTGATGAAGCTTTCTTT	CASSLYPGFDEAFF
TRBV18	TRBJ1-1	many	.	TGTGCCAGCTCACCACCCCGCGGGATGAACACTGAAGCTTTCTTT	CASSPPRGMNTEAFF
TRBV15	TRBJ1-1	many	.	TGTGCCACCAGCAGAGAAAGGCAGGACACTGAAGCTTTCTTT	CATSRERQDTEAFF
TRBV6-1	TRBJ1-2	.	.	TGTGCCAGCGGTGAACAGGGTGCTGGTGATGGCTACACCTTC	CASGEQGAGDGYTF
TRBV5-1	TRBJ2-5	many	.	TGCGCCAGCAGCTTAGCAAACCAAGAGACCCAGTACTTC	CASSLANQETQYF
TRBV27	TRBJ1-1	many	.	TGTGCCAGCAGTATCGACGGGGTGGTGAACACTGAAGCTTTCTTT	CASSIDGVVNTEAFF
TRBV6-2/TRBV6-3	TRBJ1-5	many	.	TGTGCCAGCACCAGGGACCCAACCCGCAATCAGCCCCAGCATTTT	CASTRDPTRNQPQHF
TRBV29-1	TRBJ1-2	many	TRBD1	TGCAGCGTTGAAGATGACAGGGGGGGTGGTGGCTACACCTTC	CSVEDDRGGGGYTF
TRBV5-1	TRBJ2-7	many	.	TGCGCCAGCAGCTTGGAGGGGGAATACGAGCAGTACTTC	CASSLEGEYEQYF
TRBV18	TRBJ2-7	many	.	TGTGCCAGCTCACCGATTGGCAGGGCAAACGAGCAGTACTTC	CASSPIGRANEQYF
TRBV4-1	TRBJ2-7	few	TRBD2	TGCGCCAGCTCGCCTTACCGGACTAGCGGGAGGGCCGGTACAGACGAGCAGTACTTC	CASSPYRTSGRAGTDEQYF
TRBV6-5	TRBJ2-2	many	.	TGTGCCAGCAGTTACTGGCGGGCCGGGGAGCTGTTTTTT	CASSYWRAGELFF
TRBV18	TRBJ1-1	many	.	TGTGCCAGCTCACCACCGATTGGGTTAACTGAAGCTTTCTTT	CASSPPIGLTEAFF
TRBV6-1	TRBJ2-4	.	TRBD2	TGTGCCAGCAGTGGACAAATGGGGACTAGCGGGGACATTCAGTACTTC	CASSGQMGTSGDIQYF
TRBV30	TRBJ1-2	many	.	TGTGCCTGGAGTGTCCCTCAGTTCTCCTATGGCTACACCTTC	CAWSVPQFSYGYTF
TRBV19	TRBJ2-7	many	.	TGTGCCAGTAGTCCCGGAGGGGTCGAGCAGTACTTC	CASSPGGVEQYF
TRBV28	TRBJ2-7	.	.	TGTGCCAGCAGTCCCCTTAGCGGCAGCTCCTACGAGCAGTACTTC	CASSPLSGSSYEQYF
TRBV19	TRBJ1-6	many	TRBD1	TGTGCCAGTAGAGAAGGGGGCTCGAATTCACCCCTCCACTTT	CASREGGSNSPLHF
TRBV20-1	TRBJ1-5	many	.	TGCAGTGCTAGAGATGGACCCAGGAGGCCCCAGCATTTT	CSARDGPRRPQHF